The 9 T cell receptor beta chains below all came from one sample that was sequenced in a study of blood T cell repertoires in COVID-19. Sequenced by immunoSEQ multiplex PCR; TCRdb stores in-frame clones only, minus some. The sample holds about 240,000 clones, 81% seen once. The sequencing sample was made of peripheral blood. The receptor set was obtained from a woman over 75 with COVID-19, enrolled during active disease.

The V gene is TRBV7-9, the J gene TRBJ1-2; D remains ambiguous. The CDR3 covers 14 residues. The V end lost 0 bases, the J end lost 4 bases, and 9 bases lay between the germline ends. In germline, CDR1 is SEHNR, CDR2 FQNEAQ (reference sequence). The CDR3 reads CASSLADGIYGYTF. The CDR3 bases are TGTGCCAGCAGCTTAGCGGACGGGATCTATGGCTACACCTTC.

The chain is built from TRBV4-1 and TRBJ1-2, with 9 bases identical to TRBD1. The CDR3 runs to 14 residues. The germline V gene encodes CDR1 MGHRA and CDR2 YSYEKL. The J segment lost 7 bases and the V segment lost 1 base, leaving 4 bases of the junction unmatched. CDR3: CASSQGDRAVGYTF. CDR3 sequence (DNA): TGCGCCAGCAGCCAAGGGGACAGGGCTGTTGGCTACACCTTC.

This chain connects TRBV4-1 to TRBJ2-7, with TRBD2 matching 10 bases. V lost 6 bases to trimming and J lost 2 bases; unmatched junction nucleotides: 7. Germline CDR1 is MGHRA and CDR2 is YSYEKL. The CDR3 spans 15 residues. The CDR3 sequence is CASSPRTSGAYEQYF. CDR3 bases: TGCGCCAGCAGTCCGAGGACTAGCGGTGCCTACGAGCAGTACTTC.

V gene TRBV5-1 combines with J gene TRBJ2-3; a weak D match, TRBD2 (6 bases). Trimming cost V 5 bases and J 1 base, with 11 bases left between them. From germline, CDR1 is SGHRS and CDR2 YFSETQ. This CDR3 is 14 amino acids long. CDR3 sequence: CASSLAAGTDTQYF. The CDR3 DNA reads TGCGCCAGCAGTTTAGCGGCGGGCACAGATACGCAGTATTTT.

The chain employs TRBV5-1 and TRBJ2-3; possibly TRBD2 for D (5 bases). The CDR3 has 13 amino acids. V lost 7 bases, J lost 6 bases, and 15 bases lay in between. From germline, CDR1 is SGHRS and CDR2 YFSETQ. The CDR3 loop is CASRDGLTDTQYF. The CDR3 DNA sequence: TGCGCCAGCCGGGATGGATTAACCGATACGCAGTATTTT. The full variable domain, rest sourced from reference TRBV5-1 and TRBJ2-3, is KAGVTQTPRYLIKTRGQQVTLSCSPISGHRSVSWYQQTPGQGLQFLFEYFSETQRNKGNFPGRFSGRQFSNSRSEMNVSTLELGDSALYLCASRDGLTDTQYFGPGTRLTVL.

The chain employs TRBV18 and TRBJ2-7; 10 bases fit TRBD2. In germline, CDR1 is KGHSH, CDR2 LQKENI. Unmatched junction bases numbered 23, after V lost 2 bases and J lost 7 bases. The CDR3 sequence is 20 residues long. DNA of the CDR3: TGTGCCAGCTCACCAATGTTAGAAGCGGGGGGGCGCCCCGCCAATCTAGAGCAGTACTTC. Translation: CASSPMLEAGGRPANLEQYF.

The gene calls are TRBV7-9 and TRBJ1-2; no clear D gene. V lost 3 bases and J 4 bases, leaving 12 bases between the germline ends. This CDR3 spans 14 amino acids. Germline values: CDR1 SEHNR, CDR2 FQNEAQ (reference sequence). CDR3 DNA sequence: TGTGCCAGCAGCTTGCAGGACTCGAGCTATGGCTACACCTTC. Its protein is CASSLQDSSYGYTF. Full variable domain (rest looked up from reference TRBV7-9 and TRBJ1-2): DTGVSQNPRHKITKRGQNVTFRCDPISEHNRLYWYRQTLGQGPEFLTYFQNEAQLEKSRLLSDRFSAERPKGSFSTLEIQRTEQGDSAMYLCASSLQDSSYGYTFGSGTRLTVV.

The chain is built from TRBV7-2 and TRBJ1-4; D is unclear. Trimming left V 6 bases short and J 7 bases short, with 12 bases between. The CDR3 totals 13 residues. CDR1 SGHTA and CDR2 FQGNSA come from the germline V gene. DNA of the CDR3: TGTGCCAGCAGTTCACCTCTCGGTGAAAAACTGTTTTTT. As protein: CASSSPLGEKLFF.

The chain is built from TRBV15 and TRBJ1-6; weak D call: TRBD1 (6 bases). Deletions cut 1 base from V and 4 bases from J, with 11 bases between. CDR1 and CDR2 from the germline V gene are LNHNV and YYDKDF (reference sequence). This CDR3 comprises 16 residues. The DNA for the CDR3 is TGTGCCACCAGCAGAGGTAGGGGGACGTATAATTCACCCCTCCACTTT. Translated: CATSRGRGTYNSPLHF.